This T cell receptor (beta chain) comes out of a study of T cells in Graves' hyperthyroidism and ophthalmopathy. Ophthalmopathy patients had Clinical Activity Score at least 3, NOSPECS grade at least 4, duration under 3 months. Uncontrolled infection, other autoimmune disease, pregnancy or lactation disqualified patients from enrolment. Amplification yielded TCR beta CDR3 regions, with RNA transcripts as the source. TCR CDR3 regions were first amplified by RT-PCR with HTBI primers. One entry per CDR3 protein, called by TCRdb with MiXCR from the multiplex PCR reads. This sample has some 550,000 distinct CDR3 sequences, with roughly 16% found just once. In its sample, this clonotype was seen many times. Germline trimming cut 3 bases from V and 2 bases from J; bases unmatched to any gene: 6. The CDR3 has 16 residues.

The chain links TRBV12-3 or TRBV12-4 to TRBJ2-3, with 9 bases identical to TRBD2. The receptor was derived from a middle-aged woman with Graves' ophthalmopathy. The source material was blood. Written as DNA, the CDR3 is TGTGCCAGCAGTTTGGGGGCGGGGGGGGACACAGATACGCAGTATTTT. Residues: CASSLGAGGDTDTQYF.